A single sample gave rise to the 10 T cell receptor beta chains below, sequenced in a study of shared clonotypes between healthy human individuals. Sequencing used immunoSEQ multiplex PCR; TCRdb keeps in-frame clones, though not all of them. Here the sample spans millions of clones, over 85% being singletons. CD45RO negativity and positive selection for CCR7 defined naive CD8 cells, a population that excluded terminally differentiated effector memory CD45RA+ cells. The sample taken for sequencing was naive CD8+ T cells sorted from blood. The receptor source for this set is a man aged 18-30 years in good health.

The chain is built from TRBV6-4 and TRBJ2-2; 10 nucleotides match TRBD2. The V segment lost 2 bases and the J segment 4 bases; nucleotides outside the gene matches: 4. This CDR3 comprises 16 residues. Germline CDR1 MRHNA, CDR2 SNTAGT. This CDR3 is CASSDTSGGATGELFF. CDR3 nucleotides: TGTGCCAGCAGTGACACCAGCGGGGGGGCCACCGGGGAGCTGTTTTTT.

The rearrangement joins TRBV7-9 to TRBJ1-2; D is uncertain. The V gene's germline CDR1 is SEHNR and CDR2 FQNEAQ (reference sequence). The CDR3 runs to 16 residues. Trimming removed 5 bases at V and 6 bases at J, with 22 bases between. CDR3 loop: CASSPTSGSFMDGYTF. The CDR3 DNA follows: TGTGCCAGCAGCCCCACATCGGGGAGTTTTATGGATGGCTACACCTTC.

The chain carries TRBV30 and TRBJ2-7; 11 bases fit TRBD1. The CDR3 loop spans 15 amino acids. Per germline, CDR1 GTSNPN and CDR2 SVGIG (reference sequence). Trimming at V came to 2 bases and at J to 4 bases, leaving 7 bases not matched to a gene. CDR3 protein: CAWSSIGQGAYEQYF. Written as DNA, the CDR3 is TGTGCCTGGAGTTCCATAGGACAGGGGGCATACGAGCAGTACTTC.

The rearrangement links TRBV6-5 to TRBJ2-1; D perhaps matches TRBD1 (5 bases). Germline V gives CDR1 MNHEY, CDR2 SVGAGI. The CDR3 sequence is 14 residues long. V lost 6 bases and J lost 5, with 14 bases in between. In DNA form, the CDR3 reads TGTGCCAGCAGCCCCGACAGCATGAACAATGAGCAGTTCTTC. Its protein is CASSPDSMNNEQFF.

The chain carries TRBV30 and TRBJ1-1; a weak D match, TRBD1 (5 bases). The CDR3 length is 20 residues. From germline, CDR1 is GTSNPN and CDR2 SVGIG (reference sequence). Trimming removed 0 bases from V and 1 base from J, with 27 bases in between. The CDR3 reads CAWSVVRGLQAGGWNTEAFF. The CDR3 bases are TGTGCCTGGAGTGTGGTCCGGGGACTACAGGCGGGCGGCTGGAACACTGAAGCTTTCTTT.

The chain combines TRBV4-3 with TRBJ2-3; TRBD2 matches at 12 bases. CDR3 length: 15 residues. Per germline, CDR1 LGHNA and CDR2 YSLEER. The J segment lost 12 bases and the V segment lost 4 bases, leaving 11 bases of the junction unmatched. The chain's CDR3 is CASSPLYLAGGFQYF. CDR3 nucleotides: TGCGCCAGCAGCCCCTTATACCTAGCGGGAGGGTTTCAGTATTTT.

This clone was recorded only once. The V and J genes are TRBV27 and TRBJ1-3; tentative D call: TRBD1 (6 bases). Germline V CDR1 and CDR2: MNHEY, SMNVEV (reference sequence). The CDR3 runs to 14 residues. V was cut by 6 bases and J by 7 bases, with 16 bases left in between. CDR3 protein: CASSQGQRWNTIYF. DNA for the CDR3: TGTGCCAGCAGCCAAGGACAGAGATGGAACACCATATATTTT.

CDR3 in DNA: TGTGCCAGCAGTTCCCCGGGTCTGTACGAGCAGTACTTC. This codes for CASSSPGLYEQYF. V is TRBV6-6 and J is TRBJ2-7; no firm D call. CDR1 and CDR2 from the germline V gene are MNHNY and SVGAGI (reference sequence). The CDR3 spans 13 residues. Deletions cut 4 bases from V and 4 bases from J, with 11 bases between.

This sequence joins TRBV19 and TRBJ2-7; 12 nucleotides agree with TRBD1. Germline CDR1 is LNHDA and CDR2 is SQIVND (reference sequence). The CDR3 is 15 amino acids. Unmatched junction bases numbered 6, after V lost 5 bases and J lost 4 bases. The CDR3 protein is CASSDGTGGNYEQYF. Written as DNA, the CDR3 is TGTGCCAGTAGTGACGGGACAGGGGGCAATTACGAGCAGTACTTC.

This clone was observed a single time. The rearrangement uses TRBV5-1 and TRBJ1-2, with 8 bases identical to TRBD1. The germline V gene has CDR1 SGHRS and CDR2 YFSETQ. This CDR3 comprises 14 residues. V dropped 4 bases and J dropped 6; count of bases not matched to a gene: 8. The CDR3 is CASSPRGPAHGYTF. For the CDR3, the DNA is TGCGCCAGCAGCCCCAGGGGGCCGGCCCATGGCTACACCTTC. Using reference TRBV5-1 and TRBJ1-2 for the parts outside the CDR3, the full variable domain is KAGVTQTPRYLIKTRGQQVTLSCSPISGHRSVSWYQQTPGQGLQFLFEYFSETQRNKGNFPGRFSGRQFSNSRSEMNVSTLELGDSALYLCASSPRGPAHGYTFGSGTRLTVV.